This entry features one TCR beta chain sequence. Its antigen remains unknown. The sample is drawn from a study of shared clonotypes between healthy human individuals. Study-wide results and limits: Researchers found naive subsets generally carried larger estimated richness than memory subsets.

V lost 8 bases, J lost 11 bases, and 22 bases lay in between. The CDR3 covers 13 residues. Adult Caucasians living in Nashville, Tennessee made up all of the donors. Memory CD4+ cells were the fraction left after CD45RA+ naive selection. Profiled with immunoSEQ multiplex PCR; TCRdb holds only in-frame clones, not every one. The sample holds a few hundred thousand clones, 97% seen once. Sequences were obtained from naive CD4+ T cells sorted from blood. Regarding subset: CD45RA+ positively selected. The genes are TRBV5-3 and TRBJ1-1, with no clear D. TRBV5-3 is designated an ORF whose function remains uncertain. This sequence originates from a woman aged 25 to 39 in good health. The CDR3, as DNA: TGTGCCAGCAGCAATGCGGGCCCCGACGAGGCTTTCTTT. It yields the protein CASSNAGPDEAFF.